Listed below are T cell receptor beta chains from one sample, sequenced in a study of graft-versus-host responses after intestinal transplantation. Sequenced by immunoSEQ multiplex PCR; TCRdb stores in-frame clones only, minus some. This table has fewer than 120,000 clones, around 95% appearing once. Their antigens are not known. Material: unstimulated CD8+ T cells sorted from spleen or lymph node cells, obtained before intestinal transplant. All receptors derive from a human donor who received an intestinal transplant. Each CDR3 is given with its conserved first and last residue. The order of the fields is V gene, D gene, CDR3 protein. D genes are given only for firm matches.

>TRBV25-1|NA
CASSEGRDEQYF
>TRBV5-1|NA
CASSQTESSYNEQFF
>TRBV5-1|NA
CASSLGGGLNTEAFF
>TRBV5-1|NA
CASSLATGNTGELFF
>TRBV19|TRBD1
CASSIGTGVPYEQYF
>TRBV2|NA
CASSATAYYGYTF
>TRBV9|NA
CASSVGGGTYGYTF
>TRBV10-2|NA
CASSESVRRRGGYTF
>TRBV2|TRBD1
CASSSDRGRVGELFF
>TRBV7-8|NA
CASSPTPGLRGPQETQYF
>TRBV27|TRBD1
CASSLSGGHRGYTF
>TRBV27|NA
CASSPSGVAYEQYF
>TRBV7-9|NA
CASSSWDQETQYF
>TRBV5-1|TRBD2
CASSLGVAGGYNEQFF
>TRBV27|TRBD1
CASTFGGQGQYTQYF
>TRBV11-2|TRBD2
CASSLGEGSGDEQYF
>TRBV4-2|NA
CASSQERGTGTQYF
>TRBV5-6|NA
CASSFSSGANVLTF
>TRBV7-6|NA
CASSLSLGVEGETQYF
>TRBV19|NA
CASSTSFMGLDYGYTF
>TRBV7-6|NA
CASSSSGSYYEQYF
>TRBV9|NA
CASRGGGSDYGYTF
>TRBV27|NA
CASSYRSSYEQYF
>TRBV7-6|NA
CASSSSDEQYF
>TRBV4-2|TRBD2
CASSLGTSGSYEQYF
>TRBV5-1|NA
CASSFPPDDTGELFF
>TRBV18|NA
CASSPPDETDTQYF
>TRBV19|TRBD2
CATSPSGSSYEQYF
>TRBV30|NA
CACQDYNEQYF
>TRBV7-9|NA
CASSSGRYSGNTIYF
>TRBV5-6|NA
CASSLGSGYEQYF
>TRBV4-2|NA
CASSQVQEGGNIQYF
>TRBV5-4|TRBD1
CASSWGQEETQYF
>TRBV11-2|TRBD2
CASSLPGLSVQETQYF
>TRBV30|TRBD2
CAWRGGSGRHEQYF
>TRBV5-6|TRBD2
CASSPVGGRTGELFF
>TRBV5-8|NA
CASSLSFF
>TRBV30|TRBD1
CAWSEIHRGMNTEAFF
>TRBV6-5|NA
CASSYGVAGNYGYTF
>TRBV7-9|NA
CASSGRAYEQYF
>TRBV7-3|NA
CASSPDEGELFF
>TRBV10-3|TRBD2
CAISVAGETQYF
>TRBV6-1|NA
CASSEWVRNTEAFF
>TRBV11-2|NA
CASSLVGQNEQYF
>TRBV30|NA
CAWSLGGAEQYF
>TRBV9|TRBD2
CASSGTSGSPFF
>TRBV27|NA
CASSLTPRVETQYF
>TRBV27|NA
CASSPDSPSIYGYTF
>TRBV27|TRBD1
CASSLQGADTEAFF
>TRBV19|NA
CASAGSDYYGYTF
>TRBV29-1|TRBD1
CSVELRDRGYNEQFF
>TRBV7-9|NA
CASSLGPYGYTF